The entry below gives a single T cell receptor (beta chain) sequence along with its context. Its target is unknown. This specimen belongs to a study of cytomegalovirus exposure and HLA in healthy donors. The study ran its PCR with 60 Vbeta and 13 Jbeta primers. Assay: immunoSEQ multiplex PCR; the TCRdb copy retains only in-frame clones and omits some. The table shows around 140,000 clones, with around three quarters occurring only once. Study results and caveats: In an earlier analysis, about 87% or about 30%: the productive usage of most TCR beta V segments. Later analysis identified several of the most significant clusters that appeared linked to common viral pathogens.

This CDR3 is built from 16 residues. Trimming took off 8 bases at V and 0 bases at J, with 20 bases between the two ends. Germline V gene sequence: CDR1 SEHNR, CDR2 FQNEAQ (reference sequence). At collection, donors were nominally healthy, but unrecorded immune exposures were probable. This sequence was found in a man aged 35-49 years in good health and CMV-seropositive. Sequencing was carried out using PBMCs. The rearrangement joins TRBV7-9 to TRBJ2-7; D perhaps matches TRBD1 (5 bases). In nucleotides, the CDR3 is TGTGCCAGCGGGGCGACAATTAACTGGAGCTCCTACGAGCAGTACTTC. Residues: CASGATINWSSYEQYF.